The 12 T cell receptor beta chains below come from one sample, sequenced in a study of naive and memory T cell subsets. Both TRBC1 and TRBC2 were covered by a beta constant-region primer of two equimolar oligonucleotides. Ligated cDNA was amplified by four rounds of PCR with nested alpha and beta constant-region primers and SP2. TCRdb reprocessed the UMI-ligation and nested PCR reads with MiXCR, giving one entry per CDR3 protein. Of about 120,000 distinct CDR3 sequences detected, just over 35% appear once; the ten largest clones hold roughly 0.86%. Sequences were obtained from central memory CD4+ T cells from blood. These receptors originate from a human donor in good health.

This clonotype has only a few counts. CDR3 in amino acids: CASSYPSTGVNYEQYF. In DNA form, the CDR3 reads TGTGCCAGCAGTTACCCATCGACAGGGGTGAACTACGAGCAGTACTTC. The V call is TRBV6-6, the J call TRBJ2-7; 8 nucleotides line up with TRBD1. The trim removed 2 bases at V and 3 bases at J, leaving 9 bases unmatched. The CDR3 has 16 amino acids. The germline V gene encodes CDR1 MNHNY and CDR2 SVGAGI (reference sequence).

The count of this clonotype is one. V usage is TRBV7-9 and J usage is TRBJ1-6, with a tentative D call TRBD1 (5 bases). CDR3 length equals 15 residues. Germline CDR1 is SEHNR and CDR2 is FQNEAQ (reference sequence). Between the trimmed V and J ends, which lost 8 bases and 7 bases, there was a span of 18 bases. The CDR3 DNA reads TGTGCCAGCGTACGGGATTCGGGGCCCAATTCACCCCTCCACTTT. Its protein product is CASVRDSGPNSPLHF.

The J gene is TRBJ1-5, the V gene TRBV28, with unresolved D. The V gene lost 5 bases and the J gene lost 4 bases, with 12 bases spanning the gap. Germline CDR1 is MDHEN and CDR2 is SYDVKM. The CDR3 length is 14 residues. CDR3 region: CASSHIPLNQPQHF. The CDR3 nucleotides are TGTGCCAGCAGTCACATCCCTCTGAATCAGCCCCAGCATTTT.

The table lists this clonotype with a few counts. The chain joins TRBV5-1 to TRBJ2-7; maybe TRBD1 (6 bases). The CDR3 runs to 16 residues. V dropped 1 base and J dropped 1 base, with 15 bases sitting between them. CDR1 SGHRS and CDR2 YFSETQ come from the germline V gene. The CDR3 sequence is CASSLLRQEASYEQYF. The CDR3 DNA reads TGCGCCAGCAGCTTGTTACGACAGGAAGCTTCCTACGAGCAGTACTTC.

This clonotype came up a few times. This chain joins TRBV29-1 and TRBJ1-4; 9 bases fit TRBD1. CDR1 and CDR2 (germline): SQVTM, ANQGSEA. This CDR3 contains 13 residues. With V trimmed by 7 bases and J by 2 bases, 2 bases remained unmatched. CDR3 coding DNA: TGCAGCGGGGGGACAGGGACTAATGAAAAACTGTTTTTT. Protein: CSGGTGTNEKLFF.

The V call is TRBV28, the J call TRBJ1-1; possibly TRBD1 for D (6 bases). Germline-derived CDR1 and CDR2 are MDHEN and SYDVKM. This CDR3 region has 12 residues. Trimming took off 5 bases at V and 10 bases at J, with 14 bases between the two ends. In DNA, the CDR3 is TGTGCCAGCAGTGTAGGGATGGACAGAGCTTTCTTT. It encodes CASSVGMDRAFF.

J is TRBJ1-2 and V is TRBV6-2 or TRBV6-3; 7 bases fit TRBD1. Germline values: CDR1 MNHEY, CDR2 SVGEGT. After removal of 6 bases from V and 4 bases from J, the junction contained 14 bases not matched to a gene. The CDR3 runs to 16 residues. CDR3 sequence: CASRVGLGTDFYGYTF. CDR3 coding DNA: TGTGCCAGCAGAGTCGGGCTCGGGACAGACTTCTATGGCTACACCTTC.

The chain joins TRBV7-2 to TRBJ2-4; D gene unclear. This CDR3 has 15 residues. Trimming left V 5 bases short and J 0 bases short, with 11 bases between. Germline lookup yields CDR1 SGHTA and CDR2 FQGNSA. CDR3 bases: TGTGCCAGCAGCCCCCGGGCTCTAGCCAAAAACATTCAGTACTTC. Protein: CASSPRALAKNIQYF.

V is TRBV28 and J is TRBJ2-2, with TRBD2 identical over 10 bases. V shed 3 bases, J shed 1 base, and the junction held 5 bases outside the gene matches. From germline, CDR1 is MDHEN and CDR2 SYDVKM. CDR3 length: 17 amino acids. The CDR3 is CASSFFRTSGNTGELFF. Written as DNA, the CDR3 is TGTGCCAGCAGTTTCTTTAGGACTAGCGGGAACACCGGGGAGCTGTTTTTT. The full variable domain, completed using reference TRBV28 and TRBJ2-2, is DVKVTQSSRYLVKRTGEKVFLECVQDMDHENMFWYRQDPGLGLRLIYFSYDVKMKEKGDIPEGYSVSREKKERFSLILESASTNQTSMYLCASSFFRTSGNTGELFFGEGSRLTVL.

The sample holds many counts of this clonotype. The rearrangement links TRBV19 to TRBJ2-3, with a possible D match to TRBD2 (6 bases). Germline lookup yields CDR1 LNHDA and CDR2 SQIVND (reference sequence). This CDR3 has 13 residues. V lost 5 bases and J lost 3, with 9 bases in between. The CDR3 is CASSDRGTDTQYF. The CDR3 DNA follows: TGTGCCAGTAGTGACCGGGGGACAGATACGCAGTATTTT.

This clonotype came up many times. The J gene is TRBJ2-3, the V gene TRBV15; maybe TRBD1 (5 bases). Germline loops: CDR1 LNHNV, CDR2 YYDKDF (reference sequence). The CDR3 sequence is 14 residues long. Trimming left V 9 bases short and J 0 bases short, with 13 bases between. CDR3 sequence reads: CATTWGQSTDTQYF. The CDR3 nucleotides read TGTGCCACGACGTGGGGCCAGAGCACAGATACGCAGTATTTT. The variable domain in full, with the rest retrieved from reference TRBV15 and TRBJ2-3, is DAMVIQNPRYQVTQFGKPVTLSCSQTLNHNVMYWYQQKSSQAPKLLFHYYDKDFNNEADTPDNFQSRRPNTSFCFLDIRSPGLGDTAMYLCATTWGQSTDTQYFGPGTRLTVL.

V is TRBV19 and J is TRBJ1-6; D is unresolved. The germline V gene has CDR1 LNHDA and CDR2 SQIVND (reference sequence). The CDR3 is 13 amino acids. V was cut by 10 bases and J by 5 bases, with 12 bases left in between. The CDR3 DNA is TGTGCCACCGCCGGACGGAATAATTCACCCCTCCACTTT. Its translation: CATAGRNNSPLHF.